This T cell receptor beta chain was identified during a study of cytotoxic CD8 clonotypes in ibrutinib-treated CLL. Profiling relied on immunoSEQ multiplex PCR, and the TCRdb table lists in-frame clones only, not all of them. The sample includes 300,000 to 400,000 clones, roughly 67% of them seen just once. The CDR3 runs 12 residues. Germline assignment: CDR1 MNHEY and CDR2 SMNVEV (reference sequence). Trimming removed 8 bases from V and 1 base from J, with 8 bases in between. The TCR originated in a human donor with chronic lymphocytic leukemia. The chain employs TRBV27 and TRBJ2-5; possibly TRBD2 for D (5 bases). The sample in question was PBMCs, obtained after 36 months of ibrutinib treatment. This CDR3 is CASGSVQETQYF. The CDR3 DNA is TGTGCCAGCGGGAGTGTCCAAGAGACCCAGTACTTC.